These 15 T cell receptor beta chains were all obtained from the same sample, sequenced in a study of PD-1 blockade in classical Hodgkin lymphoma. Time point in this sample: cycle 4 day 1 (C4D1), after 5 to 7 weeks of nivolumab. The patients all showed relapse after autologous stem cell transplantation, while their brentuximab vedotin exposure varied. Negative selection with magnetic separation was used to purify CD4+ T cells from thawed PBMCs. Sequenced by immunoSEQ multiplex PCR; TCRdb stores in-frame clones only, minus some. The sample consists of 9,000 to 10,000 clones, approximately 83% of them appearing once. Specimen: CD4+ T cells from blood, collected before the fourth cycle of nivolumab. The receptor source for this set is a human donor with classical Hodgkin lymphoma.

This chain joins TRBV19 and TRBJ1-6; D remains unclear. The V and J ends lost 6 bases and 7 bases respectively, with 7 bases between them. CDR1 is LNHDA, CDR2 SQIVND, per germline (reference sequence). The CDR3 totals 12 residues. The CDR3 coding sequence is TGTGCCAGTAGGACGGTCAATTCACCCCTCCACTTT. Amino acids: CASRTVNSPLHF.

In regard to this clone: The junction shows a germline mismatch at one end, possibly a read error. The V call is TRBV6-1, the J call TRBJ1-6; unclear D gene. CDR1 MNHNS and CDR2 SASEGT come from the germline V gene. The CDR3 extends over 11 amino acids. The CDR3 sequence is CASSEPPPSIF. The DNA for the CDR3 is TGTGCCAGCAGTGAGCCCCCACCCTCAATCTTT.

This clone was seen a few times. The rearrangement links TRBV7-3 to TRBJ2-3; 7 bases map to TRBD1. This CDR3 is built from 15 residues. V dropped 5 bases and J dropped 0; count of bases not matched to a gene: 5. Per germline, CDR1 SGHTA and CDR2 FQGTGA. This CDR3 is CASSPGTASTDTQYF. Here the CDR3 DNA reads TGTGCCAGCAGCCCCGGGACAGCTAGCACAGATACGCAGTATTTT.

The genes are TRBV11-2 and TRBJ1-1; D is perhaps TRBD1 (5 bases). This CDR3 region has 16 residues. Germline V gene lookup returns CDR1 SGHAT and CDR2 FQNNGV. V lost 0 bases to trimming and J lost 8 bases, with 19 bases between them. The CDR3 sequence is CASSLEDRTRGSEAFF. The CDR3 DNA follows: TGTGCCAGCAGCTTAGAGGATCGCACGCGGGGGTCCGAAGCTTTCTTT.

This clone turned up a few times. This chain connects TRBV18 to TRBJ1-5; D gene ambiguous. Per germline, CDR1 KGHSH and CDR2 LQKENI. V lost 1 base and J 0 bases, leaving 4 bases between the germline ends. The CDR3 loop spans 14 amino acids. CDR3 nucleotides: TGTGCCAGCTCACCACAGAATAGCAATCAGCCCCAGCATTTT. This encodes CASSPQNSNQPQHF.

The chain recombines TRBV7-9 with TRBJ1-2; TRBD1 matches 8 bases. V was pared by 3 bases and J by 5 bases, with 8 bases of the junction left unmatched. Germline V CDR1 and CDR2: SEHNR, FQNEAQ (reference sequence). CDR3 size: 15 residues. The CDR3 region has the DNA TGTGCCAGCAGCTTGACGGACAGGGCCATATATGGCTACACCTTC. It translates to CASSLTDRAIYGYTF. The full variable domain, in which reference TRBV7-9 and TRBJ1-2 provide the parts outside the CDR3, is DTGVSQNPRHKITKRGQNVTFRCDPISEHNRLYWYRQTLGQGPEFLTYFQNEAQLEKSRLLSDRFSAERPKGSFSTLEIQRTEQGDSAMYLCASSLTDRAIYGYTFGSGTRLTVV.

The CDR3 DNA sequence: TGCGCCAGCAGCCAGGCAGCCTTGACCCCCTCTTACGAGCAGTACTTC. It translates to CASSQAALTPSYEQYF. The J gene is TRBJ2-7, the V gene TRBV4-3; no clear D gene. The V end was cut by 3 bases, the J end by 4 bases, with 19 bases between. This CDR3 spans 16 amino acids. Per germline, CDR1 LGHNA and CDR2 YSLEER.

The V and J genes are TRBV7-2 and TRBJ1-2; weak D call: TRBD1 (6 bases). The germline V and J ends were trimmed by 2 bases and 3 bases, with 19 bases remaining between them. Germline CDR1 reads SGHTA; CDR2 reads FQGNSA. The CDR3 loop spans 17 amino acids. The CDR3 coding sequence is TGTGCCAGCAGCTTAACCGTGGTGGGGGGGCTTTACTATGGCTACACCTTC. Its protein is CASSLTVVGGLYYGYTF.

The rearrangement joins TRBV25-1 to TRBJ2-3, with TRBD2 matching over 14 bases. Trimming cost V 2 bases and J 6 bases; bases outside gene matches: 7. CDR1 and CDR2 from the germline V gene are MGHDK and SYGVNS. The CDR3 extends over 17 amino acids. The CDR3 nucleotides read TGTGCCAGCAGTGAAGGAGGGACTAGCGGGGGTAGGGATACGCAGTATTTT. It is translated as CASSEGGTSGGRDTQYF.

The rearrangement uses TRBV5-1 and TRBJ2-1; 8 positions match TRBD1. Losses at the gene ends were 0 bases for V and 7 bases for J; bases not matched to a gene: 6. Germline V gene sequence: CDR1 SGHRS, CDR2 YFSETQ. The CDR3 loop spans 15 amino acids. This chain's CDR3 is CASSLAGGVSNEQFF. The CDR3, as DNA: TGCGCCAGCAGCTTGGCAGGGGGCGTGTCAAATGAGCAGTTCTTC.

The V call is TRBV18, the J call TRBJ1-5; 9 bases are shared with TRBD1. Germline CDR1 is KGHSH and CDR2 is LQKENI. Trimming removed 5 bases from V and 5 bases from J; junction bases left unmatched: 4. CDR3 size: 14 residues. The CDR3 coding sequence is TGTGCCAGCTCAGGGACAGGGATTGATCAGCCCCAGCATTTT. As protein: CASSGTGIDQPQHF.

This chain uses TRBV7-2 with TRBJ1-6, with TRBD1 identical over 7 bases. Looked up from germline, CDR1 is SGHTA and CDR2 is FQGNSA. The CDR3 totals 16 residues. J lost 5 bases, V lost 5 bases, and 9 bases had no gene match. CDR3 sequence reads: CASSQRQGGNNSPLHF. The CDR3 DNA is TGTGCCAGCAGCCAAAGACAGGGCGGAAATAATTCACCCCTCCACTTT.

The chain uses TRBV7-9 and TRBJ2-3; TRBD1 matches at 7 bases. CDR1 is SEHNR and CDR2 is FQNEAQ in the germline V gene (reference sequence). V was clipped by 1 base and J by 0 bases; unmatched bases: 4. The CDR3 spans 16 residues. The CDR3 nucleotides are TGTGCCAGCAGCTTAGGCTACAGGGGAAGCACAGATACGCAGTATTTT. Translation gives CASSLGYRGSTDTQYF.

CDR3 nucleotide sequence: TGTGCCAGCAGTTTAGATGGGGGCGAGCAGTACTTC. It is translated as CASSLDGGEQYF. The V call is TRBV28, the J call TRBJ2-7; D is possibly TRBD1 or TRBD2 (5 bases each). V shed 2 bases and J shed 6 bases, with 8 bases lying between them. This CDR3 spans 12 amino acids. Germline CDR1 is MDHEN and CDR2 is SYDVKM. The variable domain in full, with the rest retrieved from reference TRBV28 and TRBJ2-7, is DVKVTQSSRYLVKRTGEKVFLECVQDMDHENMFWYRQDPGLGLRLIYFSYDVKMKEKGDIPEGYSVSREKKERFSLILESASTNQTSMYLCASSLDGGEQYFGPGTRLTVT.

The CDR3 is CSVDVGQYNLNEQYF. The CDR3 coding sequence is TGCAGCGTTGACGTCGGACAGTATAACCTCAACGAGCAGTACTTC. The chain links TRBV29-1 to TRBJ2-7, with a tentative D call TRBD1 (6 bases). This CDR3 is built from 15 residues. With 3 bases removed from V and 5 bases from J, the gap between germline ends came to 20 bases. Germline CDR1 is SQVTM and CDR2 is ANQGSEA.